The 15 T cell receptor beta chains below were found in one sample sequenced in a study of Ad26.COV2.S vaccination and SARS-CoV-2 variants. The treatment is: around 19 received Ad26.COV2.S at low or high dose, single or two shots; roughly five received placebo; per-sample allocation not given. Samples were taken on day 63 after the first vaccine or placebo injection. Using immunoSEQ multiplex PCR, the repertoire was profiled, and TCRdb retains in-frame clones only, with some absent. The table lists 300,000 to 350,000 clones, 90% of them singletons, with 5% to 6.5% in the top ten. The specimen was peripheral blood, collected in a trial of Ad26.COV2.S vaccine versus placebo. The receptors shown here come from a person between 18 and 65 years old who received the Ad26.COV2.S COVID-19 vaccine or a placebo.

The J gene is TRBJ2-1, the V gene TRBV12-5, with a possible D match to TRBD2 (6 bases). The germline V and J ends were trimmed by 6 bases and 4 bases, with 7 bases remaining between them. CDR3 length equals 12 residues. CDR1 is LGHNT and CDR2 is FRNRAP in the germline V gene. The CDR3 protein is CASGLAYNEQFF. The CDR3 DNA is TGTGCTAGTGGACTAGCTTACAATGAGCAGTTCTTC.

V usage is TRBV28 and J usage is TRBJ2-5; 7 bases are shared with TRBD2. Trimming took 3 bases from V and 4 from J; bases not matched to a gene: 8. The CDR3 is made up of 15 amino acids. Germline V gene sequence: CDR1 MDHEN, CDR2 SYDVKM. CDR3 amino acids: CASSLAGVSLETQYF. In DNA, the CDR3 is TGTGCCAGCAGTTTGGCGGGAGTTTCATTAGAGACCCAGTACTTC.

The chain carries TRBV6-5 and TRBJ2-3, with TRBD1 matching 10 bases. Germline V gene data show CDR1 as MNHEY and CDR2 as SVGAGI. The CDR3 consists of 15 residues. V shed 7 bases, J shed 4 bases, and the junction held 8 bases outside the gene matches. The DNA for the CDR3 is TGTGCCAGCACCCTGGGACAGGGGACTGCAGATACGCAGTATTTT. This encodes CASTLGQGTADTQYF.

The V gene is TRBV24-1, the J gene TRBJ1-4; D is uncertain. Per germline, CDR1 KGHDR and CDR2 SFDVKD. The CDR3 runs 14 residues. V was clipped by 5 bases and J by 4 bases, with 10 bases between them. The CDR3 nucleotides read TGTGCCACCAGTGCGGGCGGATATAATGAAAAACTGTTTTTT. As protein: CATSAGGYNEKLFF.

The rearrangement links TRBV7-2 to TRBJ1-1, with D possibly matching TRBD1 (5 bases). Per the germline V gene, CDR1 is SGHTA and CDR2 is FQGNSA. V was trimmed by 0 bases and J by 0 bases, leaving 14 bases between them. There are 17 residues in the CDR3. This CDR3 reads CASSLAASGWLNTEAFF. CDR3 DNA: TGTGCCAGCAGCTTAGCGGCGTCAGGGTGGTTGAACACTGAAGCTTTCTTT.

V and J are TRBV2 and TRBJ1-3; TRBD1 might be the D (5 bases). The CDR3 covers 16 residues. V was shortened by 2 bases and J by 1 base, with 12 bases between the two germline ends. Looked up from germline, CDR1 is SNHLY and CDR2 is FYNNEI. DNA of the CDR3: TGTGCCAGCAGTGAACAGGGACTGCCATCTGGAAACACCATATATTTT. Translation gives CASSEQGLPSGNTIYF.

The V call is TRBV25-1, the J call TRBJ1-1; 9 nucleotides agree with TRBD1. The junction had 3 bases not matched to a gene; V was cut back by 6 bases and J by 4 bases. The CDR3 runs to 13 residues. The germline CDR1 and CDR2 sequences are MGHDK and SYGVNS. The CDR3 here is CASRGQGGTEAFF. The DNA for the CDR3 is TGTGCCAGCAGGGGACAGGGAGGCACTGAAGCTTTCTTT.

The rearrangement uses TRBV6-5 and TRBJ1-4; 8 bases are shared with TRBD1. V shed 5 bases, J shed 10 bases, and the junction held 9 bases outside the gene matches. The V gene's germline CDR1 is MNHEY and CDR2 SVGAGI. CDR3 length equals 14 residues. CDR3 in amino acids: CASSMDRDGGKLFF. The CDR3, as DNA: TGTGCCAGCAGTATGGACAGGGATGGAGGAAAACTGTTTTTT.

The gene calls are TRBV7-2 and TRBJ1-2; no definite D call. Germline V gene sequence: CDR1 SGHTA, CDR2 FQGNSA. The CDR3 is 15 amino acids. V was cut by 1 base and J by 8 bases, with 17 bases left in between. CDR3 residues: CASSLGWRALRGYTF. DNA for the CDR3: TGTGCCAGCAGCTTAGGGTGGAGGGCTCTCCGGGGCTACACCTTC. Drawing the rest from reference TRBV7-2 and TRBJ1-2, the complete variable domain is GAGVSQSPSNKVTEKGKDVELRCDPISGHTALYWYRQSLGQGLEFLIYFQGNSAPDKSGLPSDRFSAERTGGSVSTLTIQRTQQEDSAVYLCASSLGWRALRGYTFGSGTRLTVV.

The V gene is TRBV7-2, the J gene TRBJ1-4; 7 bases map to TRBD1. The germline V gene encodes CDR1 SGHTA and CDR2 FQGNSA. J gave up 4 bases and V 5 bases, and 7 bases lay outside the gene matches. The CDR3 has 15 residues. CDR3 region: CASSTPTGFNEKLFF. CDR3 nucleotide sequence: TGTGCCAGCAGCACCCCGACAGGGTTTAATGAAAAACTGTTTTTT.

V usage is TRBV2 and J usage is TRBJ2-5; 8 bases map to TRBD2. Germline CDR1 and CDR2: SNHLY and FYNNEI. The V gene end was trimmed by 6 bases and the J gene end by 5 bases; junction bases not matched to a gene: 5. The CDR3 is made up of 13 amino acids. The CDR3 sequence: CASRGLALETQYF. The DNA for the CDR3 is TGTGCCAGCAGAGGACTAGCATTGGAGACCCAGTACTTC.

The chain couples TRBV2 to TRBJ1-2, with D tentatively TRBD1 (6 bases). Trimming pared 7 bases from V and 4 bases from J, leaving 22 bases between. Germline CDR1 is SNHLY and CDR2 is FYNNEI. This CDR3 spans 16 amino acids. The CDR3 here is CASIPRSGGAGYGYTF. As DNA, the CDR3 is TGTGCCAGCATCCCGCGGTCGGGGGGCGCCGGCTATGGCTACACCTTC.

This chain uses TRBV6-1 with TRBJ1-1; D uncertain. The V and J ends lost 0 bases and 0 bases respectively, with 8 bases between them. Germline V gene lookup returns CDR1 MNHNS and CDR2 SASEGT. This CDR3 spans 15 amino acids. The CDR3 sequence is CASSEAARLNTEAFF. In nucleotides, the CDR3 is TGTGCCAGCAGTGAAGCGGCGAGACTGAACACTGAAGCTTTCTTT.

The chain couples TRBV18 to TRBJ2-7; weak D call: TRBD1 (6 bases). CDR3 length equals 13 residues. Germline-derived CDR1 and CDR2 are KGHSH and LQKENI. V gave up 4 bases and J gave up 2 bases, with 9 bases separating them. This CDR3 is CASSQGVTYEQYV. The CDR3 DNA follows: TGTGCCAGCTCACAGGGGGTTACCTACGAGCAGTACGTC.

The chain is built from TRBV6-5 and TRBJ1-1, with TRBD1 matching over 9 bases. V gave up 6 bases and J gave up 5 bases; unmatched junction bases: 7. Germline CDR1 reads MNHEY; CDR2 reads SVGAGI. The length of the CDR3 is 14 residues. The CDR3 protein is CASSQQGAGTEAFF. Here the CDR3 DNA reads TGTGCCAGCAGCCAACAGGGGGCCGGGACTGAAGCTTTCTTT.